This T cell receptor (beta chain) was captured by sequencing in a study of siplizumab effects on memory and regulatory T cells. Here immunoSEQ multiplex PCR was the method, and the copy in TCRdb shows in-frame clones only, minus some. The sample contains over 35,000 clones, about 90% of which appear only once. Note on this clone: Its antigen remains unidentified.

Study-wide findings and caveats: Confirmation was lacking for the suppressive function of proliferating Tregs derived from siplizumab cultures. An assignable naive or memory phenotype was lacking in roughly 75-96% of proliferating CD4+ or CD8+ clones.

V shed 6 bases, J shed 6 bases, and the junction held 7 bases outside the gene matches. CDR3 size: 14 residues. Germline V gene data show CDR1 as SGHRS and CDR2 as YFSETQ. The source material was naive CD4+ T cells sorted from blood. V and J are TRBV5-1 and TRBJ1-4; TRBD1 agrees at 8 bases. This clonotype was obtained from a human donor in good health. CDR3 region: CASTPTGADEKLFF. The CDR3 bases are TGCGCCAGCACCCCGACAGGGGCGGATGAAAAACTGTTTTTT. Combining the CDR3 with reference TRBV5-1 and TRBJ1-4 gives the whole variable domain KAGVTQTPRYLIKTRGQQVTLSCSPISGHRSVSWYQQTPGQGLQFLFEYFSETQRNKGNFPGRFSGRQFSNSRSEMNVSTLELGDSALYLCASTPTGADEKLFFGSGTQLSVL.